This entry is about one T cell receptor beta chain. There is no known antigen for this receptor. It has no much larger one-base neighbor in the sample; base qualities were not kept. The data stem from a study of blood T cell repertoires in COVID-19 (TCRdb year 2020). Study-level background: Collaborator samples came from the United States, Italy and Spain and covered acute and convalescent phases of COVID-19. Samples were obtained from the ongoing ImmuneRACE study (first 160 participants) and from about 1,300 subjects provided by 6 global collaborators. Where available, HLA class I and class II types were obtained from metadata supplied by the sample provider rather than from assay-based typing. A de-identified subject ID, COVID-19 status, age in years and sex were almost always included in the sample metadata. The repertoires were released in a freely available public database intended as a resource for research on the immune response to SARS-CoV-2. The prospective study material was composed of cDNA or gDNA derived from T cells, B-cell-depleted T cells, or PBMCs. Subjects who had been exposed to COVID-19, were actively infected with it, or had recovered from it provided the deeply sampled blood TCRbeta repertoires that made up the dataset.

The germline V gene (reference sequence) yields LGHDT for CDR1 and YNNKEL for CDR2. Here V drops 4 bases and J drops 5 bases, and the junction holds 5 bases not matched to any gene. Taken from cysteine to phenylalanine, the CDR3 has 16 residues. CDR3 DNA is the only sequence kept; it has 48 bases, read in frame from the first base. The collaborating institutions used their own protocols to collect whole blood in K2EDTA tubes. Collaborator samples were shipped for TCRbeta analysis as frozen whole blood, isolated PBMCs, or DNA extracted from either sample type. General conclusions and limits of the study: Clinical and demographic metadata were provided uncurated, with the amount varying by source and participant.

TCRbeta CDR3 regions were amplified from genomic DNA by means of the immunoSEQ Assay, a bias-controlled multiplex PCR. The original methods were these. The number of nucleated cells in each sample was estimated from the amplification of reference gene primers within the assay. To quantify the absolute abundance of each unique TCRbeta CDR3 rearrangement, sequence reads were collapsed and filtered. Productive Simpson clonality was computed per sample as the square root of Simpson's diversity index over productive rearrangements. The table comes from immuneACCESS by way of TCRdb, which keeps in-frame sequences with V and J called. Part of the clones is missing from these tables; in studies checked, under half for an unresolved V gene and the rest for unknown reasons. D and trimming come from the DNA, and the V and J calls and clone size come from that table. In this sample the table shows around 270,000 clones, around 84% of which occur a single time. The ten largest clonotypes hold 3.5% to 5% of the sample.

The sequence is built from TRBV3-1 (or the pseudogene TRBV3-2) and TRBJ2-1; a stretch of 13 junction bases matches TRBD2. The TCR sequence derives from a man aged 55 to 70 with acute or convalescent COVID-19. Source material: peripheral blood. The CDR3 protein is CASSLGLAGSNNEQFF. In nucleotide form, the sequence is TGTGCCAGCAGCCTGGGACTAGCGGGATCTAACAATGAGCAGTTCTTC.